This section outlines one TCR beta chain sequence together with its context. Its antigen is as yet unknown. CDR1 is SNHLY and CDR2 is FYNNEI in the germline V gene. With 2 bases clipped from V and 2 bases from J, the junction kept 10 bases outside the gene matches. This CDR3 spans 18 amino acids. In the PCR, 60 Vbeta and 13 Jbeta primers were used. Method: immunoSEQ multiplex PCR; TCRdb's copy keeps in-frame clones and lacks some. The data show 110,000 or so clones, around 70% seen once. The data were taken from a study of cytomegalovirus exposure and HLA in healthy donors. Looking at the study overall: As released early, the data held approximately 80 million unique TCRs from HLA-typed donors. Among approximately 390 genotyped donors, around 80% fell in the Caucasian-associated ancestry cluster. Whole-study results and caveats: Analyzed later, most CMV-associated TCR beta chains appeared HLA-restricted. As was reported, the classifier diagnosed cytomegalovirus status with high specificity and sensitivity.

The rearrangement uses TRBV2 and TRBJ2-7; 12 bases are shared with TRBD1. Sequences were obtained from PBMCs. The clonotype originates from a woman aged 45-59 years in good health and CMV-seropositive. The CDR3 is CASSERDRGLTFTYEQYF. The DNA for the CDR3 is TGTGCCAGCAGTGAACGGGACAGGGGGCTGACTTTTACCTACGAGCAGTACTTC.